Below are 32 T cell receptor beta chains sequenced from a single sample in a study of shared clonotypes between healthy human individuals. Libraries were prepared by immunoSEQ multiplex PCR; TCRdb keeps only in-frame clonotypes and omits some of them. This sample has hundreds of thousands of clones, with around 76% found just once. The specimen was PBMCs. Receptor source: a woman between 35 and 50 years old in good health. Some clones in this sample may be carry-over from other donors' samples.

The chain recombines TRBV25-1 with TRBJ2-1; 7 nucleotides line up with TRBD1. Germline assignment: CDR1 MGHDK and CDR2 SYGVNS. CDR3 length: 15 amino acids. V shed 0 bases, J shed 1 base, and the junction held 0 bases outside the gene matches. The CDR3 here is CASSEYRGSYNEQFF. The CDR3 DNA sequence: TGTGCCAGCAGTGAATACAGGGGGTCCTACAATGAGCAGTTCTTC.

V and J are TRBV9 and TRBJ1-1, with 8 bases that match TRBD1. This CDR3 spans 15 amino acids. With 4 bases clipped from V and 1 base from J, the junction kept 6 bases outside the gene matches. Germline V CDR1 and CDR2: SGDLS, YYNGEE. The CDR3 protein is CASSLGQGRNTEAFF. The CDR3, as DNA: TGTGCCAGCAGCCTCGGACAGGGCAGGAACACTGAAGCTTTCTTT.

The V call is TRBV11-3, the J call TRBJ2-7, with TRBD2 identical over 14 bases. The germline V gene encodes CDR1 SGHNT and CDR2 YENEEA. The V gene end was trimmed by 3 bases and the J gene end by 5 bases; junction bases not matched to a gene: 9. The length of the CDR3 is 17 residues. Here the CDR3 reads CASSFSVGTSGSHEQYF. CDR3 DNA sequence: TGTGCCAGCAGCTTTAGCGTTGGGACTAGCGGGAGCCACGAGCAGTACTTC. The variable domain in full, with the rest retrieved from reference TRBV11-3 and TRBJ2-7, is EAGVVQSPRYKIIEKKQPVAFWCNPISGHNTLYWYLQNLGQGPELLIRYENEEAVDDSQLPKDRFSAERLKGVDSTLKIQPAELGDSAVYLCASSFSVGTSGSHEQYFGPGTRLTVT.

The CDR3 nucleotides read TGTGCCAGCAGCTTTATAGCGGGAGGGGCGACGGGTCTTTACGAGCAGTACTTC. Its protein product is CASSFIAGGATGLYEQYF. The J gene is TRBJ2-7, the V gene TRBV7-2; 11 bases are shared with TRBD2. The germline gives CDR1 SGHTA, CDR2 FQGNSA. The length of the CDR3 is 18 residues. J lost 4 bases, V lost 3 bases, and 14 bases had no gene match.

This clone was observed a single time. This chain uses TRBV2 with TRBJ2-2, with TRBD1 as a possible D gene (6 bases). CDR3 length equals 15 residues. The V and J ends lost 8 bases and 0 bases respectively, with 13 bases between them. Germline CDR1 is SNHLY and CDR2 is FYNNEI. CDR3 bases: TGTGCCAGCGGCACAGGGCTCGCGAACACCGGGGAGCTGTTTTTT. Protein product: CASGTGLANTGELFF.

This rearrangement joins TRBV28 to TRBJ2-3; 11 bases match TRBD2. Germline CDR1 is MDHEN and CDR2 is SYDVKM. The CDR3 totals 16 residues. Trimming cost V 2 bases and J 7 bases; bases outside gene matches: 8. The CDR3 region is CASSLISSGRRNTQYF. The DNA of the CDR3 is TGTGCCAGCAGTTTAATTTCTAGCGGGAGGAGGAATACGCAGTATTTT.

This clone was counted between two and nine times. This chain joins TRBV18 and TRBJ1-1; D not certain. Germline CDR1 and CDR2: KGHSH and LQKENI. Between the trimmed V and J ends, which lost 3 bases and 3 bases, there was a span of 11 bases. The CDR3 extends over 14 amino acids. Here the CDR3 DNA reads TGTGCCAGCTCACCGTATCACGGGTACACTGAAGCTTTCTTT. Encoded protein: CASSPYHGYTEAFF.

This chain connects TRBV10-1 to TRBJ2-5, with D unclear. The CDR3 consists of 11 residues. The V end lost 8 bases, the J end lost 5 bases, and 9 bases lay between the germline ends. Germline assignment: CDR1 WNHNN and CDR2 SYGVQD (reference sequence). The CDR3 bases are TGCGCCAGCCGACCCGGCGAGACCCAGTACTTC. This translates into CASRPGETQYF.

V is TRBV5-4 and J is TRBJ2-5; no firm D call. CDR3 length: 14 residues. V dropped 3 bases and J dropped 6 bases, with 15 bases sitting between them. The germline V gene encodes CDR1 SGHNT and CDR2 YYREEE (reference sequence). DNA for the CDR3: TGTGCCAGCAGCTCTCGGTCCGATGGGAAGACCCAGTACTTC. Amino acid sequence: CASSSRSDGKTQYF.

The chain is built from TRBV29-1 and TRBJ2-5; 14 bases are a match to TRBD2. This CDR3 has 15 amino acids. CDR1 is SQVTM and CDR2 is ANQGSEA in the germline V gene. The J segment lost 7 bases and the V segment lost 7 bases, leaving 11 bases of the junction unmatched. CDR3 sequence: CSAETGLAGEGTQYF. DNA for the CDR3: TGCAGCGCCGAAACGGGACTAGCGGGAGAAGGGACCCAGTACTTC.

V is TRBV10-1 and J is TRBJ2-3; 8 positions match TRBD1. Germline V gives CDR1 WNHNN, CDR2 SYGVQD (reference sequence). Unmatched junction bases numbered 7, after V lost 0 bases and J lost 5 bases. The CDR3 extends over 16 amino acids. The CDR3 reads CASSESRTGRGDTQYF. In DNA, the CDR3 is TGCGCCAGCAGTGAGTCGAGGACAGGGCGAGGAGATACGCAGTATTTT.

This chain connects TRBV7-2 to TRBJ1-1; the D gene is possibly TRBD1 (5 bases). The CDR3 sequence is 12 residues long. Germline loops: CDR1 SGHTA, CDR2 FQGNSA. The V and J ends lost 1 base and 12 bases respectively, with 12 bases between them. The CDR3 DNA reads TGTGCCAGCAGCTTAGACCTCATGGGACCTTTCTTT. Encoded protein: CASSLDLMGPFF.

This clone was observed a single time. DNA of the CDR3: TGTGCCAGCAGTTCCAGCGGGAGGAACACCGGGGAGCTGTTTTTT. Protein: CASSSSGRNTGELFF. The chain joins TRBV28 to TRBJ2-2; TRBD2 aligns across 8 bases. Germline CDR1 and CDR2: MDHEN and SYDVKM. This CDR3 is 15 amino acids long. The V and J ends lost 4 bases and 1 base, in that order; junction bases with no gene match: 2.

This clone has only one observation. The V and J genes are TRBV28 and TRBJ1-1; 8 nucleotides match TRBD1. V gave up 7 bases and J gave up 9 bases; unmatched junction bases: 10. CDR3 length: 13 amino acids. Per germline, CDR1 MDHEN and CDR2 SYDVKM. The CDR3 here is CASTRPGGFKAFF. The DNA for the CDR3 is TGTGCCAGCACCAGGCCAGGGGGCTTTAAAGCTTTCTTT.

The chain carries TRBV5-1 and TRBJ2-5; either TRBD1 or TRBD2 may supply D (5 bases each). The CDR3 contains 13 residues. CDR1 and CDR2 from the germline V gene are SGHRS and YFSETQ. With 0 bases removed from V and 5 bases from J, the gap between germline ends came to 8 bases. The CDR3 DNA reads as TGCGCCAGCAGCTTGGGCAGGGAGGAGACCCAGTACTTC. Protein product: CASSLGREETQYF.

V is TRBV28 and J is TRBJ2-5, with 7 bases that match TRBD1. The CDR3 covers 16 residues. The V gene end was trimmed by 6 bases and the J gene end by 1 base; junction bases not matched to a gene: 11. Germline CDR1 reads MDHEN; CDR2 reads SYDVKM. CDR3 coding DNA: TGTGCCAGCAGATCCTTCGAGGCAGGGGGCCAAGAGACCCAGTACTTC. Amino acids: CASRSFEAGGQETQYF.

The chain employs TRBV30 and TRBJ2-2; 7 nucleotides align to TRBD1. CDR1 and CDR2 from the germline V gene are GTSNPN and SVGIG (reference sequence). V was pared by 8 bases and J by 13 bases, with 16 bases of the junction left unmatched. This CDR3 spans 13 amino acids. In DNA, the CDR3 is TGTGCCCTACGGTGGGACCTAGGGGGCGGGCTGTTTTTT. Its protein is CALRWDLGGGLFF.

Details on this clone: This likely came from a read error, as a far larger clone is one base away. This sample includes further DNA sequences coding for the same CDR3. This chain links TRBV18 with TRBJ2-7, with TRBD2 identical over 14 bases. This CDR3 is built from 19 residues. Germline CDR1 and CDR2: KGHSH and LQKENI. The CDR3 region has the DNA TGTGCCAGTTCACCACCCTACTCGGGACTAGCGGGAGATTTGAACGAGCAGTACTTC. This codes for CASSPPYSGLAGDLNEQYF. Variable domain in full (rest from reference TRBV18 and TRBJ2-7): NAGVMQNPRHLVRRRGQEARLRCSPMKGHSHVYWYRQLPEEGLKFMVYLQKENIIDESGMPKERFSAEFPKEGPSILRIQQVVRGDSAAYFCASSPPYSGLAGDLNEQYFGPGTRLTVT.

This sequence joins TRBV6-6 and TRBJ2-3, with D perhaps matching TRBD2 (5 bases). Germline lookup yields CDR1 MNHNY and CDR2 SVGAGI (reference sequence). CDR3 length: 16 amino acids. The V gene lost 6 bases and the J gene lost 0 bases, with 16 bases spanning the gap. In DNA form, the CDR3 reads TGTGCCAGCAGGCCGACAAGCGGAATTAGCACAGATACGCAGTATTTT. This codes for CASRPTSGISTDTQYF.

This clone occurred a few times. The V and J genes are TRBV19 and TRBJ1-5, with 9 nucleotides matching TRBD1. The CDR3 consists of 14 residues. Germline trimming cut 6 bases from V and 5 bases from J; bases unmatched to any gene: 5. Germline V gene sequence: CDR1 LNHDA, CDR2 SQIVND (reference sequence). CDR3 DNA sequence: TGTGCCAGTAGGCCGGGACAGGGTGATCAGCCCCAGCATTTT. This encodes CASRPGQGDQPQHF.

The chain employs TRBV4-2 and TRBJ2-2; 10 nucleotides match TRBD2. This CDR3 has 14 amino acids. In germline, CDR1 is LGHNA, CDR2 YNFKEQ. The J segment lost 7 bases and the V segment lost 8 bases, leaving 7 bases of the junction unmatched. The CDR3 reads CASLASGSSGELFF. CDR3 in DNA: TGTGCCAGCCTAGCTAGCGGGAGTAGCGGGGAGCTGTTTTTT.

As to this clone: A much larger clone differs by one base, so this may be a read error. The CDR3 reads CASSYGTGDLYEQYF. The CDR3 DNA follows: TGTGCCAGCAGTTACGGAACAGGGGACCTATACGAGCAGTACTTC. The chain carries TRBV6-5 and TRBJ2-7; 7 bases are shared with TRBD1. CDR3 length equals 15 residues. Germline V gives CDR1 MNHEY, CDR2 SVGAGI. Losses at the gene ends were 2 bases for V and 4 bases for J; bases not matched to a gene: 8.

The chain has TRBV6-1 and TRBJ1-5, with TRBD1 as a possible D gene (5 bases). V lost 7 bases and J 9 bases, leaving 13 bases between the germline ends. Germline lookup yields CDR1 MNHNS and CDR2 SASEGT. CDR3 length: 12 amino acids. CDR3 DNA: TGTGCCAGCATGGGGGAAGGTTGGCCCCAGCATTTT. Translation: CASMGEGWPQHF.

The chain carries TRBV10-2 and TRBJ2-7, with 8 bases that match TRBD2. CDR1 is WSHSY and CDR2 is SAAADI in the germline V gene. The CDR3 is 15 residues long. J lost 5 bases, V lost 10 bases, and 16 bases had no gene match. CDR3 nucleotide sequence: TGCGCCAAACAAAAGCCGGGAGGGCCGATCGACGAGCAGTACTTC. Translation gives CAKQKPGGPIDEQYF.

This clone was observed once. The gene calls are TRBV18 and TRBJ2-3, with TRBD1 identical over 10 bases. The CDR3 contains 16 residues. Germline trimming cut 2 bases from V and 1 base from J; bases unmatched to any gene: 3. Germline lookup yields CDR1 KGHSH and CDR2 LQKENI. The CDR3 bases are TGTGCCAGCTCACCATTCGGGACAGGGGGCACAGATACGCAGTATTTT. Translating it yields CASSPFGTGGTDTQYF.

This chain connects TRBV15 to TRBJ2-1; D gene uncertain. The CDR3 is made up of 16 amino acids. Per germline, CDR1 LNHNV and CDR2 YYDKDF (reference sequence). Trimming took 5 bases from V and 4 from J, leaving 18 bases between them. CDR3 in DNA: TGTGCCACCAGCCAACCCGACCGAGGAGATTACAATGAGCAGTTCTTC. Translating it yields CATSQPDRGDYNEQFF. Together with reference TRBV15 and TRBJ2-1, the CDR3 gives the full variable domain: DAMVIQNPRYQVTQFGKPVTLSCSQTLNHNVMYWYQQKSSQAPKLLFHYYDKDFNNEADTPDNFQSRRPNTSFCFLDIRSPGLGDTAMYLCATSQPDRGDYNEQFFGPGTRLTVL.

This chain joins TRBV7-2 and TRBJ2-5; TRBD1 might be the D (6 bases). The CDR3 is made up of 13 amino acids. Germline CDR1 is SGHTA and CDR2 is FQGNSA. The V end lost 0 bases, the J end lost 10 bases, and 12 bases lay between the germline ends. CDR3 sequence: CASSLARTGSQYF. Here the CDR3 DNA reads TGTGCCAGCAGCTTAGCTCGAACAGGGAGCCAGTACTTC.

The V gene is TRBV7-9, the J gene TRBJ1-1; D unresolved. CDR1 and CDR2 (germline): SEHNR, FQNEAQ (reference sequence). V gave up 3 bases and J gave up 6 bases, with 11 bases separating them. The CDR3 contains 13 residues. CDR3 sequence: CASSFLGWAEAFF. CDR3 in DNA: TGTGCCAGCAGCTTTCTCGGGTGGGCTGAAGCTTTCTTT.

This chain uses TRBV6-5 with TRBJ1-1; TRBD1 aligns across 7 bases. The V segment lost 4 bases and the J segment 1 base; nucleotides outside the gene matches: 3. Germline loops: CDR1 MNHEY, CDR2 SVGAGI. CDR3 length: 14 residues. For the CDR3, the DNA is TGTGCCAGCAGTTTCAGGGGGGGGAACACTGAAGCTTTCTTT. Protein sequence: CASSFRGGNTEAFF.

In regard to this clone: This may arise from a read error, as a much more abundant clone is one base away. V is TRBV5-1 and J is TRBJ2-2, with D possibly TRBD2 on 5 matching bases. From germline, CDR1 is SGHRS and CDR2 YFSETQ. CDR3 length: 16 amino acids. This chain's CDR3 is CASSLRASRNTGEPFF. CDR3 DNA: TGCGCCAGCAGCTTGAGGGCTAGCAGGAACACCGGGGAGCCGTTTTTT.

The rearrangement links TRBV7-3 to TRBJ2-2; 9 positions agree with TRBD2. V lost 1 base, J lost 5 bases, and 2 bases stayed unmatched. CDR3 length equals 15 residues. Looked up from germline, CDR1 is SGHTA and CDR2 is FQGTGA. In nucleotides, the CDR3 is TGTGCCAGCAGCTTAAATAGCGGGAGTACCGGGGAGCTGTTTTTT. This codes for CASSLNSGSTGELFF. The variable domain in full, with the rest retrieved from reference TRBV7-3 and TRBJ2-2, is GAGVSQTPSNKVTEKGKYVELRCDPISGHTALYWYRQSLGQGPEFLIYFQGTGAADDSGLPNDRFFAVRPEGSVSTLKIQRTERGDSAVYLCASSLNSGSTGELFFGEGSRLTVL.

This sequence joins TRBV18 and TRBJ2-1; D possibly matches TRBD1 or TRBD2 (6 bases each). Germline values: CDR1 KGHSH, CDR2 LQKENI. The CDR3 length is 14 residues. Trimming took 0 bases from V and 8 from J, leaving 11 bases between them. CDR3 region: CASSPPMGGDEQFF. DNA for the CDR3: TGTGCCAGCTCACCACCCATGGGGGGCGATGAGCAGTTCTTC.